Listed below are T cell receptor beta chains from one sample, sequenced in a study of cytomegalovirus exposure and HLA in healthy donors. Here immunoSEQ multiplex PCR was the method, and the copy in TCRdb shows in-frame clones only, minus some. Of fewer than 60,000 clones listed, around 72% are singletons. Sequenced material: PBMCs. The source is a woman between 45 and 65 years old in good health and CMV-seropositive. The CDR3 runs from the conserved cysteine through the conserved F or W. The D gene is left open where the match is weak. Only some rows state a clone size, as once, few, many or a class for expanded clones.

D: -; V: TRBV7-9; J: TRBJ1-2; size: -; CDR3: CASSGRDYGYTF; DNA: TGTGCCAGCAGCGGTAGAGACTATGGCTACACCTTC
D: -; V: TRBV27; J: TRBJ1-3; size: -; CDR3: CASSLTGLGGNTIYF; DNA: TGTGCCAGCAGTCTAACAGGGTTGGGTGGAAACACCATATATTTT
D: -; V: TRBV4-2; J: TRBJ1-4; size: -; CDR3: CASSQDYAGATNEKLFF; DNA: TGTGCCAGCAGCCAAGATTATGCCGGTGCAACTAATGAAAAACTGTTTTTT
D: -; V: TRBV11-3; J: TRBJ1-5; size: -; CDR3: CASRHLLGHRNQPQHF; DNA: TGTGCCAGCAGGCACCTCTTGGGGCACCGCAATCAGCCCCAGCATTTT
D: -; V: TRBV7-2; J: TRBJ1-5; size: -; CDR3: CASSRGVTQPQHF; DNA: TGTGCCAGCAGCCGCGGGGTAACTCAGCCCCAGCATTTT
D: TRBD2; V: TRBV5-1; J: TRBJ2-3; size: once; CDR3: CASSLALAGPTSTDTQYF; DNA: TGCGCCAGCAGCTTGGCCCTAGCGGGGCCTACTAGCACAGATACGCAGTATTTT
D: TRBD1; V: TRBV29-1; J: TRBJ2-7; size: -; CDR3: CSVEGTGFSYEQYF; DNA: TGCAGCGTTGAAGGGACAGGGTTCTCCTACGAGCAGTACTTC
D: -; V: TRBV27; J: TRBJ1-6; size: once; CDR3: CASSESPFLGRSPLHF; DNA: TGTGCCAGCAGCGAATCCCCATTCCTGGGGAGGTCACCCCTCCACTTT
D: -; V: TRBV18; J: TRBJ1-2; size: -; CDR3: CASSPLGQGSGYGYTF; DNA: TGTGCCAGCTCACCCTTAGGGCAGGGGTCGGGCTATGGCTACACCTTC
D: TRBD1; V: TRBV6-5; J: TRBJ2-7; size: -; CDR3: CASSYSLDRAYEQYF; DNA: TGTGCCAGCAGTTACTCGTTGGACAGGGCCTACGAGCAGTACTTC
D: -; V: TRBV5-5; J: TRBJ1-5; size: -; CDR3: CASSQEGPGVQPQHF; DNA: TGTGCCAGCAGTCAAGAGGGGCCAGGGGTACAGCCCCAGCATTTT
D: TRBD1; V: TRBV6-6; J: TRBJ1-4; size: few; CDR3: CASSSGQGDEKLFF; DNA: TGTGCCAGCAGTTCCGGACAGGGGGATGAAAAACTGTTTTTT
D: -; V: TRBV7-2; J: TRBJ1-5; size: few; CDR3: CASGGDSRNQPQHF; DNA: TGTGCCAGCGGCGGGGATTCTCGAAATCAGCCCCAGCATTTT
D: TRBD1; V: TRBV6-6; J: TRBJ1-1; size: -; CDR3: CASRARDSYMNTEAFF; DNA: TGTGCCAGCAGGGCCCGGGACAGTTACATGAACACTGAAGCTTTCTTT
D: TRBD2; V: TRBV4-2; J: TRBJ2-1; size: -; CDR3: CASSPKASGRSYNEQFF; DNA: TGTGCCAGCAGCCCGAAGGCTAGCGGGAGATCATACAATGAGCAGTTCTTC
D: TRBD1; V: TRBV18; J: TRBJ1-2; size: -; CDR3: CASSRAGTGYGYTF; DNA: TGTGCCAGCTCACGTGCCGGGACAGGATATGGCTACACCTTC
D: -; V: TRBV4-3; J: TRBJ2-1; size: once; CDR3: CASSHQQGAPREQFF; DNA: TGCGCCAGCAGCCACCAACAGGGCGCCCCAAGGGAGCAGTTCTTC
D: -; V: TRBV15; J: TRBJ2-7; size: -; CDR3: CATSTFRRQEQYF; DNA: TGTGCCACCAGCACCTTTCGTAGACAGGAGCAGTACTTC
D: -; V: TRBV10-3; J: TRBJ1-2; size: -; CDR3: CAISESQGLGSYGYTF; DNA: TGTGCCATCAGTGAGTCCCAAGGACTCGGCTCCTATGGCTACACCTTC
D: -; V: TRBV30; J: TRBJ1-2; size: -; CDR3: CAWKAGFPFDYGYTF; DNA: TGTGCCTGGAAAGCGGGCTTCCCTTTCGATTATGGCTACACCTTC
D: -; V: TRBV6-6; J: TRBJ2-3; size: -; CDR3: CASSNPAGPGYDTQYF; DNA: TGTGCCAGCAGTAACCCGGCGGGGCCGGGGTACGATACGCAGTATTTT
D: TRBD2; V: TRBV29-1; J: TRBJ2-1; size: -; CDR3: CSVGDGTSGRRGNEQFF; DNA: TGCAGCGTTGGTGATGGGACTAGCGGGAGGCGCGGCAATGAGCAGTTCTTC
D: TRBD2; V: TRBV9; J: TRBJ2-5; size: -; CDR3: CASSAGLAAQETQYF; DNA: TGTGCCAGCAGCGCCGGACTAGCGGCCCAAGAGACCCAGTACTTC
D: -; V: TRBV7-3; J: TRBJ2-2; size: -; CDR3: CASSLIRNTGELFF; DNA: TGTGCCAGCAGCTTAATTCGTAACACCGGGGAGCTGTTTTTT
D: -; V: TRBV14; J: TRBJ1-1; size: few; CDR3: CASSPYSNTEAFF; DNA: TGTGCCAGCAGCCCTTACAGTAACACTGAAGCTTTCTTT
D: -; V: TRBV7-2; J: TRBJ1-5; size: -; CDR3: CASSLTDNQPQHF; DNA: TGTGCCAGCAGTCTGACAGATAATCAGCCCCAGCATTTT
D: TRBD2; V: TRBV29-1; J: TRBJ2-3; size: once; CDR3: CSVDGEAGRLTDTQYF; DNA: TGCAGCGTCGATGGGGAAGCGGGGAGACTCACAGATACGCAGTATTTT
D: -; V: TRBV4-2; J: TRBJ2-1; size: -; CDR3: CASSQEGSTYNEQFF; DNA: TGTGCCAGCAGCCAAGAGGGGAGCACCTACAATGAGCAGTTCTTC
D: TRBD2; V: TRBV9; J: TRBJ2-1; size: -; CDR3: CASSVEGSGALREQFF; DNA: TGTGCCAGCAGCGTAGAGGGTAGCGGGGCCTTACGGGAGCAGTTCTTC
D: -; V: TRBV5-8; J: TRBJ2-7; size: -; CDR3: CASSLVYEQYF; DNA: TGTGCCAGCAGCTTGGTATACGAGCAGTACTTC
D: -; V: TRBV28; J: TRBJ2-7; size: -; CDR3: CASSFPGEAAYEQYF; DNA: TGTGCCAGCAGTTTTCCAGGGGAAGCCGCCTACGAGCAGTACTTC
D: TRBD1; V: TRBV19; J: TRBJ2-7; size: -; CDR3: CASRRQGMSPYEQYF; DNA: TGTGCCAGTAGACGACAGGGGATGAGTCCCTACGAGCAGTACTTC
D: TRBD1; V: TRBV7-8; J: TRBJ2-7; size: -; CDR3: CASSLRDRGLSYEQYF; DNA: TGTGCCAGCAGCTTACGGGACAGGGGTCTCTCCTACGAGCAGTACTTC
D: -; V: TRBV27; J: TRBJ2-7; size: -; CDR3: CASRTQNSPAHEQYF; DNA: TGTGCCAGCAGAACACAGAATTCTCCAGCCCACGAGCAGTACTTC
D: -; V: TRBV27; J: TRBJ1-2; size: -; CDR3: CASRSHLDYGYTF; DNA: TGTGCCAGCAGGTCACACCTGGACTATGGCTACACCTTC
D: TRBD2; V: TRBV4-1; J: TRBJ2-3; size: -; CDR3: CASSQDGAGGPADTQYF; DNA: TGCGCCAGCAGCCAAGATGGGGCGGGAGGGCCAGCAGATACGCAGTATTTT
D: TRBD2; V: TRBV4-2; J: TRBJ2-1; size: few; CDR3: CASSQEGLAGGEQFF; DNA: TGTGCCAGCAGCCAAGAAGGACTAGCGGGAGGGGAGCAGTTCTTC
D: TRBD1; V: TRBV7-3; J: TRBJ1-2; size: -; CDR3: CASQNRGSNYGYTF; DNA: TGTGCCAGCCAGAACAGGGGATCTAACTATGGCTACACCTTC
D: -; V: TRBV28; J: TRBJ2-7; size: -; CDR3: CASTRGAGRPPYEQYF; DNA: TGTGCCAGCACCCGCGGGGCAGGGCGCCCTCCCTACGAGCAGTACTTC
D: TRBD1; V: TRBV7-2; J: TRBJ2-7; size: -; CDR3: CASSVRTGGSYEQYF; DNA: TGTGCCAGCAGCGTAAGGACAGGGGGCTCGTACGAGCAGTACTTC
D: -; V: TRBV7-2; J: TRBJ2-1; size: -; CDR3: CASSSFSALGTPQFF; DNA: TGTGCCAGCAGCTCCTTTAGTGCCCTCGGGACACCGCAATTCTTC